The following is a TCR beta chain sequence with its context. The data were produced by immunoSEQ multiplex PCR, yet TCRdb's version contains in-frame clones alone and is incomplete. The sample shows approximately 330,000 clones, around 67% of them seen only once. This record belongs to a study of shared clonotypes between healthy human individuals. Study at large: A couple of women and a few men aged 18 to 49 made up the donors.

This TCR derives from a man aged 25-40 years in good health. Sequencing was done on a sample of memory CD4+ T cells sorted from blood. The sample's subset: CD45RA-negative fraction.

Here the CDR3 reads CASSRLLNTGELFF. CDR3 nucleotides: TGTGCCAGCAGCCGGCTCCTAAACACCGGGGAGCTGTTTTTT. J is TRBJ2-2 and V is TRBV14; D is uncertain. Per germline, CDR1 SGHDN and CDR2 FVKESK. V shed 4 bases and J shed 2 bases, with 8 bases lying between them. The CDR3 has 14 residues.